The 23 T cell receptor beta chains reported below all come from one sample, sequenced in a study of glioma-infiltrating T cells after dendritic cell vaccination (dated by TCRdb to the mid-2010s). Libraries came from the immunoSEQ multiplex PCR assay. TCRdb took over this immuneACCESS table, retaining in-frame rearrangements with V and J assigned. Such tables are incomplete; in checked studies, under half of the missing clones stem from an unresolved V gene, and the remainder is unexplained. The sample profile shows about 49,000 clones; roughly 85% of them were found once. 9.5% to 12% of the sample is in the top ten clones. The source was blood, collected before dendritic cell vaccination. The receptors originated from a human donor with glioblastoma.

The CDR3 reads CASSLVVASGYYNEQFF. CDR3 DNA: TGTGCCAGCAGCTTGGTTGTGGCTAGCGGTTATTACAATGAGCAGTTCTTC. This chain uses TRBV5-4 with TRBJ2-1; TRBD2 matches at 7 bases. The germline gives CDR1 SGHNT, CDR2 YYREEE (reference sequence). V lost 0 bases to trimming and J lost 4 bases; unmatched junction nucleotides: 10. CDR3 length: 17 amino acids.

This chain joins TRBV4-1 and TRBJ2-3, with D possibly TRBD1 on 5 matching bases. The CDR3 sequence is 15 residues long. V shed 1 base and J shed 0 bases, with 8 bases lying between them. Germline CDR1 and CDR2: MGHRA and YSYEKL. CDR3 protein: CASSQGQGSTDTQYF. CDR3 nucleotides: TGCGCCAGCAGCCAAGGTCAGGGTAGCACAGATACGCAGTATTTT.

This CDR3 reads CASSPLDWDNEKLFF. The CDR3 DNA follows: TGTGCCAGCAGCCCCCTGGACTGGGATAATGAAAAACTGTTTTTT. The rearrangement links TRBV7-9 to TRBJ1-4; D call uncertain. Germline CDR1 SEHNR, CDR2 FQNEAQ (reference sequence). Trimming left V 5 bases short and J 4 bases short, with 14 bases between. There are 15 residues in the CDR3.

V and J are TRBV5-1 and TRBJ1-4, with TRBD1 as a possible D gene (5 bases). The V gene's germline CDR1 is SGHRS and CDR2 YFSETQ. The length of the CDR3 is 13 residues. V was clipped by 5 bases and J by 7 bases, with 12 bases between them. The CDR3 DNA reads TGCGCCAGCAGATCAGGGTCCACTGAAAAACTGTTTTTT. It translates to CASRSGSTEKLFF. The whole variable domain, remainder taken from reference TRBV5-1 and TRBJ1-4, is KAGVTQTPRYLIKTRGQQVTLSCSPISGHRSVSWYQQTPGQGLQFLFEYFSETQRNKGNFPGRFSGRQFSNSRSEMNVSTLELGDSALYLCASRSGSTEKLFFGSGTQLSVL.

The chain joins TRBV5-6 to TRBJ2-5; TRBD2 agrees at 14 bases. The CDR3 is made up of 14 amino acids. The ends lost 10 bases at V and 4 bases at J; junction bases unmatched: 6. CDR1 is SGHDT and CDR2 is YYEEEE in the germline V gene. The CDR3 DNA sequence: TGTGCCGCCGGACTAGCGGGAGGTCGAGAGACCCAGTACTTC. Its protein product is CAAGLAGGRETQYF. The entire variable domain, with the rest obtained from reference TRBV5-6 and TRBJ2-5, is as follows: DAGVTQSPTHLIKTRGQQVTLRCSPKSGHDTVSWYQQALGQGPQFIFQYYEEEERQRGNFPDRFSGHQFPNYSSELNVNALLLGDSALYLCAAGLAGGRETQYFGPGTRLLVL.

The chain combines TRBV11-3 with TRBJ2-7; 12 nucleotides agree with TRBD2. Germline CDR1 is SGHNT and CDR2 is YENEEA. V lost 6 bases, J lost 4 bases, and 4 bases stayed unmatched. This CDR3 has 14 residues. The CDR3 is CASRTSGSRYEQYF. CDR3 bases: TGTGCCAGCAGGACTAGCGGGAGCAGGTACGAGCAGTACTTC.

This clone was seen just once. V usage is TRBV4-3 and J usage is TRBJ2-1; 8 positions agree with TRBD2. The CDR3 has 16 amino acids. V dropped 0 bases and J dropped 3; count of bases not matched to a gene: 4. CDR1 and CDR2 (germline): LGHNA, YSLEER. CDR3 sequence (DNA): TGCGCCAGCAGCCAAGAGGCTAGCGGGCACTACAATGAGCAGTTCTTC. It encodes CASSQEASGHYNEQFF.

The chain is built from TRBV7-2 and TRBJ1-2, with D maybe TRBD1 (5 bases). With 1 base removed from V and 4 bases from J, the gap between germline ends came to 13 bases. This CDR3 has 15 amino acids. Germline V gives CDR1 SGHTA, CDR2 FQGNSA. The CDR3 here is CASSLVFRDIYGYTF. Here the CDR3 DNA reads TGTGCCAGCAGCTTAGTGTTCAGGGATATCTATGGCTACACCTTC.

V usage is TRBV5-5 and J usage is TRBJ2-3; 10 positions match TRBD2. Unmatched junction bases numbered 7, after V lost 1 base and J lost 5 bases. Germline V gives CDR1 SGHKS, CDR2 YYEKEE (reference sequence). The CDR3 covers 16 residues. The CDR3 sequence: CASSLPSGRGLDTQYF. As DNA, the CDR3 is TGTGCCAGCAGCTTGCCTAGCGGGAGAGGGTTAGATACGCAGTATTTT.

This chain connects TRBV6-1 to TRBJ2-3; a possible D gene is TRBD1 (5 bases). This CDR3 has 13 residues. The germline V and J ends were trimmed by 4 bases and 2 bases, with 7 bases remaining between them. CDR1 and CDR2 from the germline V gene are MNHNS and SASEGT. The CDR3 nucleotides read TGTGCCAGCAGTGGGACATACACAGATACGCAGTATTTT. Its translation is CASSGTYTDTQYF.

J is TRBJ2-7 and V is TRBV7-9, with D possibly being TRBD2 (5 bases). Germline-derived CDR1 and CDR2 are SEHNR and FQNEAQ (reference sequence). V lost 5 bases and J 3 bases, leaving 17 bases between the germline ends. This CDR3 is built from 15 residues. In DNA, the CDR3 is TGTGCCAGCAGCCCCCCGGAGGCCCCCGACTACGAGCAGTACTTC. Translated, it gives CASSPPEAPDYEQYF.

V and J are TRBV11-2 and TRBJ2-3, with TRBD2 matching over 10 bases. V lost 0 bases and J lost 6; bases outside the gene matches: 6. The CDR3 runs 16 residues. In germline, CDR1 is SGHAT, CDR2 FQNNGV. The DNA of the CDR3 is TGTGCCAGCAGCTTAGAAACTAGCGGGACATGGGATACGCAGTATTTT. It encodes CASSLETSGTWDTQYF.

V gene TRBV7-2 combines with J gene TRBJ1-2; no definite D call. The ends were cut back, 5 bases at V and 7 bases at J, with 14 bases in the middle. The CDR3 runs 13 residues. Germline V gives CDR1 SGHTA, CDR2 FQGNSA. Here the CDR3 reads CASSPGSRGGYTF. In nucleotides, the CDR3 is TGTGCCAGCAGCCCCGGAAGCCGCGGTGGCTACACCTTC.

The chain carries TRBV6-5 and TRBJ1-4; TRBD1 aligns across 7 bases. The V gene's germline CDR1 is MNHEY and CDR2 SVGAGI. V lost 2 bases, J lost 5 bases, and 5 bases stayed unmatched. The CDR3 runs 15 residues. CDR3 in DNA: TGTGCCAGCAGTTACGGCCCGGGACAGAATGAAAAACTGTTTTTT. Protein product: CASSYGPGQNEKLFF.

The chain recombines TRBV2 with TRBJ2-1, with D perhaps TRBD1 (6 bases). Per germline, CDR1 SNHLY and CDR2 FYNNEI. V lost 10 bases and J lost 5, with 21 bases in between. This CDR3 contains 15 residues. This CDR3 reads CAILISGAANNEQFF. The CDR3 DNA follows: TGTGCCATCCTAATTTCAGGGGCGGCTAACAATGAGCAGTTCTTC.

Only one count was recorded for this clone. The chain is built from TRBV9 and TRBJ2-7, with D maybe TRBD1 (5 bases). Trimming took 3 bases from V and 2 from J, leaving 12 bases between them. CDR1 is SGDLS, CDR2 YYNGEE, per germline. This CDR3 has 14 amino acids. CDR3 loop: CASSAADSTYEQYF. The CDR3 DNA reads TGTGCCAGCAGCGCAGCCGACAGCACCTACGAGCAGTACTTC.

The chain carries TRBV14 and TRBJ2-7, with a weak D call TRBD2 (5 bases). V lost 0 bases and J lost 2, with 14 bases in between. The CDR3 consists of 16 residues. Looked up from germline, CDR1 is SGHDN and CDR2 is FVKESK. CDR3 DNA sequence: TGTGCCAGCAGCCAAGATGGTAGCGCCCAAGCCTACGAGCAGTACTTC. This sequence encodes CASSQDGSAQAYEQYF.

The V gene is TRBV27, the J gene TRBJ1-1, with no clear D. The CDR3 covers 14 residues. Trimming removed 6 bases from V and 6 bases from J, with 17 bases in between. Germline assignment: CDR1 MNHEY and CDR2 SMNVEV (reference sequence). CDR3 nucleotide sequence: TGTGCCAGCAGACCCTCGGGAAGAGGCCCTGAAGCTTTCTTT. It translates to CASRPSGRGPEAFF.

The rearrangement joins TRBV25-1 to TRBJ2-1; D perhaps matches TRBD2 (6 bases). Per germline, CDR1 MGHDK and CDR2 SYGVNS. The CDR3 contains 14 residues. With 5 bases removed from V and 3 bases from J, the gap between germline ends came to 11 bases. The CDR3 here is CASSRPGLYNEQFF. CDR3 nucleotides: TGTGCCAGCAGTCGACCGGGACTCTACAATGAGCAGTTCTTC.

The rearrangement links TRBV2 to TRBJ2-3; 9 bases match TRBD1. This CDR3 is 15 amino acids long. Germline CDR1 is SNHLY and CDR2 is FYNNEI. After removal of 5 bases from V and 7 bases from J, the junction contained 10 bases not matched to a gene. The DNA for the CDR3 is TGTGCCAGCAGTTCGGACAGGGGCCCCCAAAATACGCAGTATTTT. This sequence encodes CASSSDRGPQNTQYF.

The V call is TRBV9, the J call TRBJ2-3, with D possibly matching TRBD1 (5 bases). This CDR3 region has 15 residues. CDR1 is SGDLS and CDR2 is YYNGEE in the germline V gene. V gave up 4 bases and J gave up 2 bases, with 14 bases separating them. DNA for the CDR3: TGTGCCAGCAGCCCTCGGACAACCCACACAGATACGCAGTATTTT. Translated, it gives CASSPRTTHTDTQYF.

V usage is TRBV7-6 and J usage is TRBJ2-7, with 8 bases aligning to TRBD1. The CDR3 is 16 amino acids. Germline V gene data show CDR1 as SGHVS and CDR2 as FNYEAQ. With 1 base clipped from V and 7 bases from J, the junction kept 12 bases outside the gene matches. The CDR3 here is CASSLVFQGAAEEQYF. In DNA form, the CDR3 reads TGTGCCAGCAGCTTAGTCTTCCAGGGGGCAGCGGAAGAGCAGTACTTC.

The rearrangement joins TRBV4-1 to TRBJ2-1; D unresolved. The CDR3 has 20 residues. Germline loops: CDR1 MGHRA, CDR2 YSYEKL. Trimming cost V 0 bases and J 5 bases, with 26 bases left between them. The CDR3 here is CASSQENFPSAASRDNEQFF. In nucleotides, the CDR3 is TGCGCCAGCAGCCAAGAGAATTTCCCCTCGGCGGCTAGTCGGGACAATGAGCAGTTCTTC.